The source of this T cell receptor (beta chain) is a study of T cell responses to AZD1222 COVID-19 vaccine. Whole-study findings and limits: CD4 TCRs associated with vaccination spanned spike, dominating at 160-218 and 743-854. Epitopes outside B.1.351 and B.1.1.7 mutated regions reportedly drew nearly half of spike TCRs. It should be noted that donors were predominantly white British and more often female, and clonal diversity was possibly underestimated. Repertoire samples came only from after the peak T cell response.

The CDR3 is made up of 12 amino acids. V dropped 5 bases and J dropped 7 bases, with 11 bases sitting between them. Looked up from germline, CDR1 is LGHNT and CDR2 is FRNRAP. Only in-frame clones appear in the TCRdb table, and some are missing; sequencing was by immunoSEQ multiplex PCR. The table lists more than 150,000 clones, 94% of them singletons. With respect to this clone: As yet, its antigen is unknown.

This TCR derives from an adult in good health. Sequences were derived from peripheral blood, sampled on day 0 of AZD1222 vaccination. The chain has TRBV12-5 and TRBJ1-1; weak D call: TRBD1 (5 bases). The CDR3 spells CASGPRRDEAFF. CDR3 sequence (DNA): TGTGCTAGTGGTCCCCGCAGGGATGAAGCTTTCTTT. Drawing the rest from reference TRBV12-5 and TRBJ1-1, the complete variable domain is DARVTQTPRHKVTEMGQEVTMRCQPILGHNTVFWYRQTMMQGLELLAYFRNRAPLDDSGMPKDRFSAEMPDATLATLKIQPSEPRDSAVYFCASGPRRDEAFFGQGTRLTVV.